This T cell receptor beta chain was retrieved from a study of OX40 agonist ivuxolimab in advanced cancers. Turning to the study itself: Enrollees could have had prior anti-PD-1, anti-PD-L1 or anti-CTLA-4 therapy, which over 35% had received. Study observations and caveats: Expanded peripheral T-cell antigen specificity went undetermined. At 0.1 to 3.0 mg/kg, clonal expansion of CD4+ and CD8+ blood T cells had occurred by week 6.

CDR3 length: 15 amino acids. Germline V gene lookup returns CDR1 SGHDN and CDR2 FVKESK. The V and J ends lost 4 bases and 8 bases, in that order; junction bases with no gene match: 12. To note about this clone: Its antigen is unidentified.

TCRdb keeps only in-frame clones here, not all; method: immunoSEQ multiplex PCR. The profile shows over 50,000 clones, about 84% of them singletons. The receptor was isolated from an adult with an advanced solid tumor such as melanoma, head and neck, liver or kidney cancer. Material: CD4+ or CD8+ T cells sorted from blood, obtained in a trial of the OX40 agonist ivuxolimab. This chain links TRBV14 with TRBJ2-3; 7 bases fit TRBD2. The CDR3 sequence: CASSPQAGLTFTQYF. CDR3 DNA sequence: TGTGCCAGCAGCCCCCAAGCGGGGTTAACGTTTACGCAGTATTTT.